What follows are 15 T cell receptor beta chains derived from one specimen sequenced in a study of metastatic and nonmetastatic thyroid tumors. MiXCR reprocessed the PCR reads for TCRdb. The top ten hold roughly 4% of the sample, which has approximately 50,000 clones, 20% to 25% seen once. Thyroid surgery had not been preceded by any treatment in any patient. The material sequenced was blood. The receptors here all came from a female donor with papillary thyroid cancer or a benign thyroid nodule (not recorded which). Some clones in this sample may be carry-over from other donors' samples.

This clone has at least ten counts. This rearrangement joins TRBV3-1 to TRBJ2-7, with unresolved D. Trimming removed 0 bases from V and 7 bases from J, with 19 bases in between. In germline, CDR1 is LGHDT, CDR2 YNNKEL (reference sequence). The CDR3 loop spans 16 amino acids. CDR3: CASSQDSWANLGEQYF. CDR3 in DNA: TGTGCCAGCAGCCAAGATTCATGGGCCAACCTAGGAGAGCAGTACTTC.

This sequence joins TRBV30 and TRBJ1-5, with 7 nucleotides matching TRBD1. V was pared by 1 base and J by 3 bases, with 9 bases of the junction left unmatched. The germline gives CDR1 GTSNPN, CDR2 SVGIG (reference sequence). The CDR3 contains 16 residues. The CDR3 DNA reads TGTGCCTGGAGTGCATACAGGACAGGAATCAATCAGCCCCAGCATTTT. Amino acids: CAWSAYRTGINQPQHF.

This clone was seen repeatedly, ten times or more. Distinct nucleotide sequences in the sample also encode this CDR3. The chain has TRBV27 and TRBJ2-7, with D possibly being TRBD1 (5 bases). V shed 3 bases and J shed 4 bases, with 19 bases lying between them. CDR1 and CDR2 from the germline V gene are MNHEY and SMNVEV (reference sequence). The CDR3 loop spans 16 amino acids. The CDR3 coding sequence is TGTGCCAGCAGTTTGTCCCCCAGGGTGCTGCGGTACGAGCAGTACTTC. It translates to CASSLSPRVLRYEQYF.

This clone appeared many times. CDR3 loop: CASSLESAGAKSPLHF. DNA for the CDR3: TGTGCCAGCAGCTTAGAATCCGCAGGGGCTAAATCACCCCTCCACTTT. The chain uses TRBV7-9 and TRBJ1-6; maybe TRBD1 (6 bases). Germline V gene sequence: CDR1 SEHNR, CDR2 FQNEAQ (reference sequence). Trimming stripped 1 base from V and 10 bases from J, with 17 bases between. The CDR3 has 16 amino acids.

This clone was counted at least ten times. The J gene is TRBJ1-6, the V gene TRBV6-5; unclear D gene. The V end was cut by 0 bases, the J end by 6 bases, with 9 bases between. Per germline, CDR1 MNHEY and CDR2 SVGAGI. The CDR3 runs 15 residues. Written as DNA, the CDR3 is TGTGCCAGCAGTTACTCGCTTACAGCTAATTCACCCCTCCACTTT. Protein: CASSYSLTANSPLHF.

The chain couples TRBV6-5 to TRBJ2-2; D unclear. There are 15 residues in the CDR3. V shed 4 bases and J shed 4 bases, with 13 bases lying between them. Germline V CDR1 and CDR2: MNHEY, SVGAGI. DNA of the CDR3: TGTGCCAGCAGTTCGGCCACGAGTGGCACCGGGGAGCTGTTTTTT. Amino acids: CASSSATSGTGELFF.

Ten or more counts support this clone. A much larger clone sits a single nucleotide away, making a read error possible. The CDR3 is CASRQDTGELFF. The CDR3 nucleotides are TGTGCCAGCAGACAGGACACCGGGGAGCTGTTTTTT. V gene TRBV6-1 combines with J gene TRBJ2-2, with D perhaps TRBD1 (5 bases). V lost 6 bases and J lost 3, with 5 bases in between. The germline V gene has CDR1 MNHNS and CDR2 SASEGT. The CDR3 consists of 12 residues.

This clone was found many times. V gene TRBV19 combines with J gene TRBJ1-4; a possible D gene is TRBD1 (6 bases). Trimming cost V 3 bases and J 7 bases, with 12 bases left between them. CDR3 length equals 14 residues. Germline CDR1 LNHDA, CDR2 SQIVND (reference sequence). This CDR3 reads CASSIQTGTEKLFF. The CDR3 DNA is TGTGCCAGTAGTATTCAGACAGGCACTGAAAAACTGTTTTTT.

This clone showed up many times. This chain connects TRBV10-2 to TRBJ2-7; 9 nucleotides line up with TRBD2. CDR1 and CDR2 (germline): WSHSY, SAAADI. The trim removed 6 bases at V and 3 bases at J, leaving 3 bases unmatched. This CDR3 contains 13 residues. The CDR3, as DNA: TGCGCCAGCAGGCTAGCGGGATTCTACGAGCAGTACTTC. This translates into CASRLAGFYEQYF.

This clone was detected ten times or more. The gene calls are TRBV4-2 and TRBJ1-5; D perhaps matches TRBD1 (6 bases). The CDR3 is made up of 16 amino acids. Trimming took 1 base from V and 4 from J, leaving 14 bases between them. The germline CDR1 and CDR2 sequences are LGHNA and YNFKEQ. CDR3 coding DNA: TGTGCCAGCAGCCAAGGCCAGACAGGTGTTAATCAGCCCCAGCATTTT. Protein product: CASSQGQTGVNQPQHF.

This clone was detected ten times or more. CDR3 nucleotides: TGTGCCAGCAGCCAGGACCTCTCCTACGAGCAGTACTTC. This translates into CASSQDLSYEQYF. The chain links TRBV7-2 to TRBJ2-7; D gene uncertain. Germline-derived CDR1 and CDR2 are SGHTA and FQGNSA. Between the trimmed V and J ends, which lost 5 bases and 0 bases, there was a span of 8 bases. CDR3 length: 13 amino acids.

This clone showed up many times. The CDR3: CSVTRARNEQFF. The CDR3 DNA reads TGCAGCGTTACCAGAGCCCGTAATGAGCAGTTCTTC. This chain links TRBV29-1 with TRBJ2-1, with unresolved D. Trimming cost V 5 bases and J 7 bases, with 12 bases left between them. The V gene's germline CDR1 is SQVTM and CDR2 ANQGSEA. This CDR3 has 12 amino acids.

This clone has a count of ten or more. The CDR3 bases are TGTGCCTGGAGAGGTACCCCACTAGCGGGACATTCCTACAATGAGCAGTTCTTC. Its translation is CAWRGTPLAGHSYNEQFF. The rearrangement joins TRBV30 to TRBJ2-1; 10 nucleotides agree with TRBD2. This CDR3 comprises 18 residues. With 3 bases clipped from V and 1 base from J, the junction kept 12 bases outside the gene matches. The germline V gene encodes CDR1 GTSNPN and CDR2 SVGIG (reference sequence).

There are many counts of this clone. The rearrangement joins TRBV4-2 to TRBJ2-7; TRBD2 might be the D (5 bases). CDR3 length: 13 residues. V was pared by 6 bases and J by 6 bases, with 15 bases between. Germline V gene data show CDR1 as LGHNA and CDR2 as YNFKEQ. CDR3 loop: CASSGSVVGEQYF. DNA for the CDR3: TGTGCCAGCAGTGGTAGCGTAGTGGGCGAGCAGTACTTC.

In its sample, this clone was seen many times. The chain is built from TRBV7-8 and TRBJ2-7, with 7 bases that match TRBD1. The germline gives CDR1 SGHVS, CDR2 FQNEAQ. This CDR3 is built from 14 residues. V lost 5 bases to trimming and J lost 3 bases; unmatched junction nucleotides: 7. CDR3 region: CASSLLTGNYEQYF. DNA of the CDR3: TGTGCCAGCAGCCTCCTGACAGGGAACTACGAGCAGTACTTC.